Presented here are 12 T cell receptor beta chains from one specimen sequenced in a study of OX40 agonist ivuxolimab in advanced cancers. Here immunoSEQ multiplex PCR was the method, and the copy in TCRdb shows in-frame clones only, minus some. The sample has 9,500 to 15,000 clones, around four fifths seen once; the top ten hold about 20%. Source: CD4+ or CD8+ T cells sorted from blood, taken in a trial of the OX40 agonist ivuxolimab. The receptors come from an adult with an advanced solid tumor such as melanoma, head and neck, liver or kidney cancer.

The chain couples TRBV27 to TRBJ2-7; tentatively, D is TRBD1 (6 bases). V was clipped by 1 base and J by 3 bases, with 10 bases between them. The CDR3 covers 14 residues. Germline loops: CDR1 MNHEY, CDR2 SMNVEV (reference sequence). CDR3 nucleotide sequence: TGTGCCAGCAGTTTATTGGGCAGGGGCTACGAGCAGTACTTC. Translated, it gives CASSLLGRGYEQYF.

The rearrangement links TRBV28 to TRBJ2-1; TRBD2 agrees at 8 bases. Germline CDR1 and CDR2: MDHEN and SYDVKM. The V gene end was trimmed by 3 bases and the J gene end by 1 base; junction bases not matched to a gene: 8. The CDR3 totals 17 residues. CDR3 in DNA: TGTGCCAGCAGTTTTCCCCTTAGCGGGATTTCCTACAATGAGCAGTTCTTC. This encodes CASSFPLSGISYNEQFF.

This rearrangement joins TRBV2 to TRBJ1-2; the match to TRBD1 covers 7 bases. With V trimmed by 7 bases and J by 8 bases, 7 bases remained unmatched. CDR3 size: 12 residues. Per germline, CDR1 SNHLY and CDR2 FYNNEI. CDR3 sequence (DNA): TGTGCCAGCATCAGGGGGGTACGGGGCTACACCTTC. Residues: CASIRGVRGYTF.

The CDR3 loop is CASSASPTGRNTGELFF. In nucleotides, the CDR3 is TGTGCCAGTAGTGCCTCCCCGACAGGGAGGAACACCGGGGAGCTGTTTTTT. J is TRBJ2-2 and V is TRBV19; 7 positions agree with TRBD1. Germline assignment: CDR1 LNHDA and CDR2 SQIVND (reference sequence). This CDR3 is 17 amino acids long. The V segment lost 5 bases and the J segment 1 base; nucleotides outside the gene matches: 10.

This rearrangement joins TRBV6-1 to TRBJ1-4; D perhaps matches TRBD1 (5 bases). Deletions cut 5 bases from V and 7 bases from J, with 17 bases between. CDR3 length: 15 residues. Germline V gene data show CDR1 as MNHNS and CDR2 as SASEGT. CDR3 coding DNA: TGTGCCAGCAGTTTCGCCCCAGGGTCGGGTGAAAAACTGTTTTTT. It specifies CASSFAPGSGEKLFF.

The J gene is TRBJ1-2, the V gene TRBV7-8; a weak D match, TRBD1 (5 bases). Germline CDR1 reads SGHVS; CDR2 reads FQNEAQ. This CDR3 has 15 residues. V was pared by 1 base and J by 3 bases, with 12 bases between. The chain's CDR3 is CASSLVLTGDYGYTF. The CDR3 DNA is TGTGCCAGCAGCTTAGTCCTTACAGGAGACTATGGCTACACCTTC. The whole variable domain, filled in from reference TRBV7-8 and TRBJ1-2, reads GAGVSQSPRYKVAKRGQDVALRCDPISGHVSLFWYQQALGQGPEFLTYFQNEAQLDKSGLPSDRFFAERPEGSVSTLKIQRTQQEDSAVYLCASSLVLTGDYGYTFGSGTRLTVV.

This rearrangement joins TRBV2 to TRBJ2-7; 11 nucleotides align to TRBD2. The germline V gene encodes CDR1 SNHLY and CDR2 FYNNEI. The CDR3 is 15 amino acids. Trimming cost V 7 bases and J 2 bases; bases outside gene matches: 7. CDR3 bases: TGTGCCAGCAAATCGGGACTAGCGGTTACCTACGAGCAGTACTTC. It yields the protein CASKSGLAVTYEQYF.

This clone was seen a handful of times. This chain connects TRBV7-8 to TRBJ2-5; D is uncertain. V lost 3 bases and J lost 5, with 10 bases in between. This CDR3 comprises 13 residues. Germline V CDR1 and CDR2: SGHVS, FQNEAQ. CDR3 region: CASSFEVLETQYF. CDR3 DNA sequence: TGTGCCAGCAGCTTTGAGGTTTTGGAGACCCAGTACTTC.

The V and J genes are TRBV19 and TRBJ2-7; D is perhaps TRBD2 (5 bases). Deletions cut 0 bases from V and 3 bases from J, with 12 bases between. In germline, CDR1 is LNHDA, CDR2 SQIVND (reference sequence). The CDR3 extends over 15 amino acids. The CDR3 reads CASSIDRKLGYEQYF. CDR3 DNA sequence: TGTGCCAGTAGTATAGATCGGAAACTAGGCTACGAGCAGTACTTC.

This clone was picked up a small number of times. The CDR3: CAISELEPYGYTF. CDR3 nucleotide sequence: TGTGCCATCAGTGAGTTGGAACCCTATGGCTACACCTTC. This chain connects TRBV10-3 to TRBJ1-2, with D unclear. Trimming cost V 1 base and J 4 bases, with 7 bases left between them. Germline V gene data show CDR1 as ENHRY and CDR2 as SYGVKD. The CDR3 totals 13 residues.

The rearrangement links TRBV27 to TRBJ2-1, with 14 bases aligning to TRBD2. The V gene end was trimmed by 0 bases and the J gene end by 2 bases; junction bases not matched to a gene: 3. The length of the CDR3 is 18 residues. The germline CDR1 and CDR2 sequences are MNHEY and SMNVEV (reference sequence). CDR3 in amino acids: CASSLSWGLAGAYNEQFF. CDR3 in DNA: TGTGCCAGCAGTTTATCTTGGGGACTAGCGGGAGCCTACAATGAGCAGTTCTTC.

This clone was recorded once. CDR3 DNA sequence: TGTGCCAGCAGTTATACACCCTCTAACAATGAGCAGTTCTTC. As protein: CASSYTPSNNEQFF. This chain uses TRBV6-5 with TRBJ2-1; no clear D gene. Germline lookup yields CDR1 MNHEY and CDR2 SVGAGI. The CDR3 has 14 amino acids. V lost 3 bases and J lost 5, with 11 bases in between.